The rows below give T cell receptor beta chains drawn from one sample of a study of identical twins. MiXCR was run by TCRdb on the 5' RACE reads, yielding one entry per CDR3 protein. The profile shows 570,000 or so distinct CDR3 sequences, approximately 10% of them singletons. These records were also assigned to another study, of yellow fever vaccine responses in identical twins.

Sequencing was performed on PBMCs. These receptors all stem from a woman aged 18-29 years in good health. The CDR3 runs from the conserved cysteine through the conserved F or W. A D gene is named only where the DNA matches it firmly. Expanded clones are given a class, and other clones once, few, many or no size at all.

TRBJ2-4 | TRBV4-1 | - | 14 | few | TGCGCCAGCAGCGGGAGGGGGGGAAAAAACATTCAGTACTTC | CASSGRGGKNIQYF
TRBJ1-2 | TRBV28 | - | 15 | few | TGTGCCAGCAGTTCCGGGGTCAACTTGAACTATGGCTACACCTTC | CASSSGVNLNYGYTF
TRBJ2-1 | TRBV6-5 | - | 19 | many | TGTGCCAGCAGTTACCGTTGGGGGCCCCTCCCGAGCTCCTACAATGAGCAGTTCTTC | CASSYRWGPLPSSYNEQFF
TRBJ2-7 | TRBV6-1 | - | 14 | - | TGTGCCAGCACCCAATCCCGGGGCCCCTACGAGCAGTACTTC | CASTQSRGPYEQYF
TRBJ1-2 | TRBV29-1 | - | 11 | - | TGCAGCGTTGACAATGGATATGGCTACACCTTC | CSVDNGYGYTF
TRBJ2-7 | TRBV7-2 | TRBD2 | 15 | - | TGTGCCAGCAGCTTAAGGACTAGCGGCCCCTACGAGCAGTACTTC | CASSLRTSGPYEQYF
TRBJ2-7 | TRBV28 | - | 14 | few | TGTGCCAGCACCCCCCAGGGGATCAGCCACGAGCAGTACTTC | CASTPQGISHEQYF
TRBJ2-7 | TRBV20-1 | - | 16 | many | TGCAGTGCTAGAGATGATGTGGGCGGGATAGTCAACGAGCAGTACTTC | CSARDDVGGIVNEQYF
TRBJ2-1 | TRBV10-3 | TRBD1 | 14 | few | TGTGCCATCAATATTGGACAGGCCTACAATGAGCAGTTCTTC | CAINIGQAYNEQFF
TRBJ2-7 | TRBV10-3 | TRBD2 | 14 | few | TGTGCCATCAGTGAGTTAGGACTAGCTAGCGAGCAGTACTTC | CAISELGLASEQYF
TRBJ2-5 | TRBV20-1 | TRBD2 | 18 | few | TGCAGTGCTCGCGGGGACAGACTAGCGGGGGGGCTCCAAGAGACCCAGTACTTC | CSARGDRLAGGLQETQYF
TRBJ2-7 | TRBV20-1 | TRBD2 | 14 | few | TGCAGTGCTAGGGAGCGGGGAATCTCCTACGAGCAGTACTTC | CSARERGISYEQYF
TRBJ2-4 | TRBV19 | - | 20 | - | TGTGCCAGTAGTCCTCCTCGCCTGGGGCAGGGATTACTAGCCAAAAACATTCAGTACTTC | CASSPPRLGQGLLAKNIQYF
TRBJ2-7 | TRBV13 | TRBD1 | 16 | - | TGTGCCAGCAGCTCCCCCGGGACAGGGGGCTTATACGAGCAGTACTTC | CASSSPGTGGLYEQYF
TRBJ2-1 | TRBV29-1 | TRBD2 | 14 | - | TGCAGCGTTGTCTTTGAGGGACTAGTCAATGAGCAGTTCTTC | CSVVFEGLVNEQFF
TRBJ2-1 | TRBV30 | TRBD1 | 13 | few | TGTGCCTGGAGTACAGGGGCCCACAATGAGCAGTTCTTC | CAWSTGAHNEQFF
TRBJ2-1 | TRBV7-8 | TRBD2 | 17 | many | TGTGCCAGCAGCTTAGCGGTCGGAGCGGGAGTTAAGGGTGCGGAGTTCTTC | CASSLAVGAGVKGAEFF
TRBJ2-7 | TRBV19 | - | 14 | few | TGTGCCAGTAGTACCACCCGGGGGTCCTACGAGCAGTACTTC | CASSTTRGSYEQYF
TRBJ1-1 | TRBV15 | TRBD1 | 15 | - | TGTGCCACCAGCAGGACAGGGCGCGGGAGCACTGAAGCTTTCTTT | CATSRTGRGSTEAFF
TRBJ2-2 | TRBV12-3/TRBV12-4 | - | 15 | many | TGTGCCAGCAGTTTTGGAAGGGGTGGCACCGGGGAGCTGTTTTTT | CASSFGRGGTGELFF
TRBJ1-1 | TRBV14 | TRBD1 | 15 | many | TGTGCCAGCAGCCGACGGACAGGGAGAGGGACTGAAGCTTTCTTT | CASSRRTGRGTEAFF
TRBJ2-7 | TRBV6-1 | TRBD2 | 17 | - | TGTGCCAGCACCGGGACTAGCGGGACTGAAAGCTCCTACGAGCAGTACTTC | CASTGTSGTESSYEQYF
TRBJ2-1 | TRBV10-3 | TRBD2 | 14 | - | TGTGCCATCACTACTAGCGGGAGTTACAATGAGCAGTTCTTC | CAITTSGSYNEQFF
TRBJ1-4 | TRBV7-9 | TRBD1 | 16 | - | TGTGCCAGCAGCTTCCAGGGGACAGCAACTAATGAAAAACTGTTTTTT | CASSFQGTATNEKLFF
TRBJ1-1 | TRBV2 | - | 14 | - | TGTGCCAGCAGTGGATGGGATAAAACGGATGAAGCTTTCTTT | CASSGWDKTDEAFF
TRBJ2-1 | TRBV11-1 | - | 13 | few | TGTGCCAGCACCACCACCAGTTACAATGAGCAGTTCTTC | CASTTTSYNEQFF
TRBJ2-7 | TRBV7-9 | - | 13 | many | TGTGCCAGCAGCCCCGTATCCTCACCGCTGCAGTACTTC | CASSPVSSPLQYF
TRBJ2-1 | TRBV20-1 | - | 13 | many | TGCAGTGCTAGAGGGACAGTCTACAATGAGCAGTTCTTC | CSARGTVYNEQFF